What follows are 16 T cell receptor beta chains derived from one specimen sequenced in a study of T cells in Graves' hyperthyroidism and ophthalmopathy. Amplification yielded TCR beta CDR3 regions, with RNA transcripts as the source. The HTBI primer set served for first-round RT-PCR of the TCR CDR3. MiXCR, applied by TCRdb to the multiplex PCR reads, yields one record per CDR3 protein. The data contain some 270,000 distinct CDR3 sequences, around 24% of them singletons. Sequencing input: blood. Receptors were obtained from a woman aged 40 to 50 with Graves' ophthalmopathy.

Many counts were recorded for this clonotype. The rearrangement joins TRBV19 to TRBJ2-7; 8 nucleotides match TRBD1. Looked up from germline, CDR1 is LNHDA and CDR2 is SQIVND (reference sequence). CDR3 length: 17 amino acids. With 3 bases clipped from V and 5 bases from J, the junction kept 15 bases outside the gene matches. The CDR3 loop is CASSIRKRTGKLNEQYF. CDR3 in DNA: TGTGCCAGTAGTATCCGTAAAAGGACAGGGAAATTGAACGAGCAGTACTTC.

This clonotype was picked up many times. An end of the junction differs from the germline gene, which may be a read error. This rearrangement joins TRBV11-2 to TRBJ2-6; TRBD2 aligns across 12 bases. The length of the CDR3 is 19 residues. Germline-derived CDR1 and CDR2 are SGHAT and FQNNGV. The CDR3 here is CASTLGGLAGGPGANVLTF. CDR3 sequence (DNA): TGTGCCAGCACCTTAGGCGGGCTAGCGGGAGGGCCTGGGGCCAACGTCCTGACTTTC.

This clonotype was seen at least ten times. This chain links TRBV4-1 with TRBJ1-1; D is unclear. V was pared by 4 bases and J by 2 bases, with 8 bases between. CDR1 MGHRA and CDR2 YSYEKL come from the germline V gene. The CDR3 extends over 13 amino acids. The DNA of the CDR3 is TGCGCCAGCAGCCTGGGGTCAAACACTGAAGCTTTCTTT. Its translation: CASSLGSNTEAFF.

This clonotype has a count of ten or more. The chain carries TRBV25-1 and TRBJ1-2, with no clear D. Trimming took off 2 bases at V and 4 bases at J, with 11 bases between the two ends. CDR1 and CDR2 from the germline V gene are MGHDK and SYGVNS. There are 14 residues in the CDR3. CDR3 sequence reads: CASSEGNGRYGYTF. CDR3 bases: TGTGCCAGCAGTGAAGGAAACGGACGCTATGGCTACACCTTC.

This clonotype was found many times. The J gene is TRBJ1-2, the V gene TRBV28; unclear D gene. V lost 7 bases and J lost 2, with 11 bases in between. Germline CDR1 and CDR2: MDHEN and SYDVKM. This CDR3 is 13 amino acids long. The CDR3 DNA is TGTGCCAGCACCCACCCTCTGAACTATGGCTACACCTTC. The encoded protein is CASTHPLNYGYTF.

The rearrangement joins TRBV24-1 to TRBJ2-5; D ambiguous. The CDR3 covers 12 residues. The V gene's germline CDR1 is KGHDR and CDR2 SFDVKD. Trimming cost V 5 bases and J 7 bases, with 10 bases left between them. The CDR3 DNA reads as TGTGCCACCAGTGGAGTTTCGGCGACCCAGTACTTC. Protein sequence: CATSGVSATQYF.

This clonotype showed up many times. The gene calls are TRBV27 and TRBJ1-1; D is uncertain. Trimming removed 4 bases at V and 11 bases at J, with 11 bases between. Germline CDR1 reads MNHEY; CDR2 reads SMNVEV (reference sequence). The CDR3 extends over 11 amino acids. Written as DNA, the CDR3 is TGTGCCAGCAGTTCCCCGGGAGGGGCTTTCTTT. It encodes CASSSPGGAFF.

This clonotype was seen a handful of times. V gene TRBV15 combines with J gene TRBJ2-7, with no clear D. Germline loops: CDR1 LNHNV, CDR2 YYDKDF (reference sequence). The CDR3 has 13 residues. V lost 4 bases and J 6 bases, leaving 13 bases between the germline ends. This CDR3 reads CATSKNSIPEQYF. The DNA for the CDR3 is TGTGCCACCAGCAAAAACTCGATCCCCGAGCAGTACTTC.

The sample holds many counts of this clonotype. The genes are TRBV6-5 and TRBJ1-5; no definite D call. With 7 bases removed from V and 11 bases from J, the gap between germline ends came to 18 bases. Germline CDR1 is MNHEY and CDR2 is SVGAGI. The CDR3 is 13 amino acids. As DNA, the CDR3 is TGTGCCAGCACCACGTGGAGCGATGAGACCCAGCATTTT. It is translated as CASTTWSDETQHF.

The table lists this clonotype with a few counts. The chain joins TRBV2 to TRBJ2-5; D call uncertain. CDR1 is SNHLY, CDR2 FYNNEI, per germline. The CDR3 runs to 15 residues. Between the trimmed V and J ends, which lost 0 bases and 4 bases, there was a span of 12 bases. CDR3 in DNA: TGTGCCAGCAGTGAAGCGGTGGCAGGCAGAGAGACCCAGTACTTC. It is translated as CASSEAVAGRETQYF.

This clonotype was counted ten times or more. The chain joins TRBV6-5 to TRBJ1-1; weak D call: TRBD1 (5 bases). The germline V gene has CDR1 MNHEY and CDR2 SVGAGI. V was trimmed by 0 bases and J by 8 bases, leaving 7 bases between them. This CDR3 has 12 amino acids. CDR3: CASSYSTVEAFF. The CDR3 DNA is TGTGCCAGCAGTTACTCGACAGTAGAAGCTTTCTTT.

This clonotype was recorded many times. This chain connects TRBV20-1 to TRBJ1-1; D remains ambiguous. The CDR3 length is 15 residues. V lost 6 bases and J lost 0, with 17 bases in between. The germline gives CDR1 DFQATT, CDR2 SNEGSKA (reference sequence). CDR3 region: CSAPGSSGLNTEAFF. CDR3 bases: TGCAGTGCCCCGGGGAGTAGCGGCCTGAACACTGAAGCTTTCTTT.

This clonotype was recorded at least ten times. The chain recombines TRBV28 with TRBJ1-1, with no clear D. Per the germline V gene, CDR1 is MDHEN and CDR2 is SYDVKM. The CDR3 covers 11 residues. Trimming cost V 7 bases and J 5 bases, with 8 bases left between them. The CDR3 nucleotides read TGTGCCAGCACCTCCTTTACTGAAGCTTTCTTT. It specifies CASTSFTEAFF.

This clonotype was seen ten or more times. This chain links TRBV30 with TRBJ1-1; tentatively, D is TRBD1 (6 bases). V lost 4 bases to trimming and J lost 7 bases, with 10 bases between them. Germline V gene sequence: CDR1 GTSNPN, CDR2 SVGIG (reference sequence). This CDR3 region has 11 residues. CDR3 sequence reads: CAWNGGGEAFF. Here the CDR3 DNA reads TGTGCCTGGAATGGGGGCGGTGAAGCTTTCTTT.

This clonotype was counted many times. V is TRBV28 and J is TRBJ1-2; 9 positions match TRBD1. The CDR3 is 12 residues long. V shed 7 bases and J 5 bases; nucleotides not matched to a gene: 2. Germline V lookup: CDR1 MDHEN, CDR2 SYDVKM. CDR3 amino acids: CASKTGGYGYTF. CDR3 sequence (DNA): TGTGCCAGCAAGACAGGGGGGTATGGCTACACCTTC.

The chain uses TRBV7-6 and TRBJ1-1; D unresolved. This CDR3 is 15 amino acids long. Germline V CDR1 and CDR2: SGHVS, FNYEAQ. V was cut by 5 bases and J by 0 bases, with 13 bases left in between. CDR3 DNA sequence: TGTGCCAGCAGCCTCCAGCCGAGCATGAACACTGAAGCTTTCTTT. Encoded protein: CASSLQPSMNTEAFF.